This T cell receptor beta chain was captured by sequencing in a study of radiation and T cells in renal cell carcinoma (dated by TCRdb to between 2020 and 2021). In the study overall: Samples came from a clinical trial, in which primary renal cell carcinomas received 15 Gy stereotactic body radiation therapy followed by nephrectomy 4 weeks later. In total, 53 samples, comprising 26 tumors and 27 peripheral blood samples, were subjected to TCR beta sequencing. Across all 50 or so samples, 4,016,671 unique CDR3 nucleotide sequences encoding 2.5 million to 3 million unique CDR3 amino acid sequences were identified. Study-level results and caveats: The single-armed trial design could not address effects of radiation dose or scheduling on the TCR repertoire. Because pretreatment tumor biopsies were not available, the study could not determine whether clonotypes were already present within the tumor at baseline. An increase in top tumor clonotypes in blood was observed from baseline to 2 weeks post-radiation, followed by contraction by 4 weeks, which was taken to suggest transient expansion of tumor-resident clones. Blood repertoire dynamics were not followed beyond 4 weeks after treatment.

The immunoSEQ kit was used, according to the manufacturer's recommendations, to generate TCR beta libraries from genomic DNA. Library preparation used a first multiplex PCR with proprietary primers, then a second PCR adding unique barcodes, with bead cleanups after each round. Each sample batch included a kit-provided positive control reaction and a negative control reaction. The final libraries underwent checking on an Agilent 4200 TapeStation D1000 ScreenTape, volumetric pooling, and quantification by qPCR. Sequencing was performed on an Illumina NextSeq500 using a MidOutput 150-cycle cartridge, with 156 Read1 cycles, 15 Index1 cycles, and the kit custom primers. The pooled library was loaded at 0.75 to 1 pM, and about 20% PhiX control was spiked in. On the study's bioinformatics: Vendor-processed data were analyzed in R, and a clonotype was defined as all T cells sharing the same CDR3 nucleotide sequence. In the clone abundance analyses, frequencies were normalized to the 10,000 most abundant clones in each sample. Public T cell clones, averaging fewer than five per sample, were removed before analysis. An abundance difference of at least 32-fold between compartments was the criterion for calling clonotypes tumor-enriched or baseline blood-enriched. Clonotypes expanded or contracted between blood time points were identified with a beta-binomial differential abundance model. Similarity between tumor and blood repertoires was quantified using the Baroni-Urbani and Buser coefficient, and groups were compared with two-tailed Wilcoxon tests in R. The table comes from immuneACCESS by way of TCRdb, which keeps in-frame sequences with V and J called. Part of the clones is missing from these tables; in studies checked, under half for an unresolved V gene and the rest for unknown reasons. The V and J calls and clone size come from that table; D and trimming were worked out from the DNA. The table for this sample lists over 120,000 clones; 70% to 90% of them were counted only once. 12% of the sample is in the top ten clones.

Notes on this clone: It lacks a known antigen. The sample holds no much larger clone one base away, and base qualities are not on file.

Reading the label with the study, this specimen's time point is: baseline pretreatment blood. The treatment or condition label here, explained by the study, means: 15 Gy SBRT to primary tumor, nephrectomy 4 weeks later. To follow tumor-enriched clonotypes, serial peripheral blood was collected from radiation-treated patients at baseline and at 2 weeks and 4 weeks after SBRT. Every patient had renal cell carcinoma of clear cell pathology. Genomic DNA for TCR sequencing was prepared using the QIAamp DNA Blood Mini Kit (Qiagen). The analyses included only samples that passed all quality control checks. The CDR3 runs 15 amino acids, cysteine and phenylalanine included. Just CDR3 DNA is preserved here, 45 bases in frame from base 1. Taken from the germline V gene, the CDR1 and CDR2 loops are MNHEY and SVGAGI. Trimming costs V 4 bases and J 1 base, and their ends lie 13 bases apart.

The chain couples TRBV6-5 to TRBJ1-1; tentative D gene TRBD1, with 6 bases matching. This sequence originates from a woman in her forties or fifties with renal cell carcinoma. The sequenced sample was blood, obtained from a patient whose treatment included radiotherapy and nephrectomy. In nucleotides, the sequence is TGTGCCAGCAGTTCACAGGGAAGGGAGAACACTGAAGCTTTCTTT. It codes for CASSSQGRENTEAFF.